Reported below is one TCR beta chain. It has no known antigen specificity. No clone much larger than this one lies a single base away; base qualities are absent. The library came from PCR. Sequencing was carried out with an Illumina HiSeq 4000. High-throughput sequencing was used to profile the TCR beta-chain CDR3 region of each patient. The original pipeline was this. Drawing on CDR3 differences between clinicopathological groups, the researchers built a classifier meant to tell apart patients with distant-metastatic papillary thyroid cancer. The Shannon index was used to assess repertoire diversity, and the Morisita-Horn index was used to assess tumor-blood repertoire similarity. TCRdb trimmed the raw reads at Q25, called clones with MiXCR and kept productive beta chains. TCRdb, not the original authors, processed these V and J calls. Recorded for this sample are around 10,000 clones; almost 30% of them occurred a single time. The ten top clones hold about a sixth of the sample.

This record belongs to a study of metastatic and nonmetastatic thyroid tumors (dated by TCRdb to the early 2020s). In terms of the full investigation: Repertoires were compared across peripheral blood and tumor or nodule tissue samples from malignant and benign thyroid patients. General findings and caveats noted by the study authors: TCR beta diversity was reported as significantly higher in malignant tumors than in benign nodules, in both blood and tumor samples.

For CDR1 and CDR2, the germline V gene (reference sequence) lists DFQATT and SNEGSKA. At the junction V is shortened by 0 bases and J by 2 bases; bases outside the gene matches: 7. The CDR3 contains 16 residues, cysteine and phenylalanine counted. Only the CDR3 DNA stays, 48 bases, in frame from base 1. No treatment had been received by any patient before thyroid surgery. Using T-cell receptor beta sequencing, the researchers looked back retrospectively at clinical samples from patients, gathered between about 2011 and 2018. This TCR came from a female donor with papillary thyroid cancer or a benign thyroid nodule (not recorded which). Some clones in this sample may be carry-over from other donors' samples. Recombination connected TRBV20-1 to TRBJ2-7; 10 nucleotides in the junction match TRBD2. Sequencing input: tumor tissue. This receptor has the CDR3 CSARDPRTSGTYEQYF. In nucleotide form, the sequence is TGCAGTGCTAGAGATCCTAGGACTAGCGGTACCTACGAGCAGTACTTC.